Presented here are 3 T cell receptor beta chains from one specimen sequenced in a study of T-cell reconstitution after alpha-beta-depleted transplantation in children. The library targeted TCRbeta and was prepared with unique molecular identifiers. TCRdb redid the calling of the PCR reads with MiXCR, one entry per CDR3 protein. The sample has about 580,000 distinct CDR3 sequences, roughly 24% seen once. Sequencing was performed on PBMCs, mostly from graft donor cells, taken 360 days after TCRalphabeta/CD19-depleted stem cell transplant. All receptors derive from a boy under two years old who had a stem cell transplant for acute myeloid leukemia, so the T cells may come from the graft donor.

This clonotype showed up many times. The chain has TRBV18 and TRBJ2-3; D is uncertain. The V end was cut by 3 bases, the J end by 6 bases, with 7 bases between. Germline CDR1 is KGHSH and CDR2 is LQKENI. The CDR3 extends over 12 amino acids. Here the CDR3 DNA reads TGTGCCAGCTCACCCCCCCGGGATACGCAGTATTTT. Translated: CASSPPRDTQYF.

This clonotype has ten or more counts. V usage is TRBV20-1 and J usage is TRBJ1-5, with D perhaps matching TRBD1 (6 bases). Trimming pared 5 bases from V and 0 bases from J, leaving 20 bases between. CDR3 length: 17 residues. The germline V gene encodes CDR1 DFQATT and CDR2 SNEGSKA (reference sequence). DNA of the CDR3: TGCAGTGCTCTTCGGGACACCGGATCGTTTAGCAATCAGCCCCAGCATTTT. It translates to CSALRDTGSFSNQPQHF.

The genes are TRBV29-1 and TRBJ1-4; no definite D call. The CDR3 extends over 14 amino acids. V lost 6 bases, J lost 0 bases, and 11 bases lay in between. CDR1 and CDR2 (germline): SQVTM, ANQGSEA. CDR3 in amino acids: CSVWTQATNEKLFF. CDR3 bases: TGCAGCGTCTGGACCCAGGCAACTAATGAAAAACTGTTTTTT.